Each of the 23 T cell receptor beta chains below was sequenced from the same sample in a study of T cells after yellow fever vaccination (dated by TCRdb to about 2019). The treatment or condition label on this specimen signifies: live attenuated yellow fever vaccine strain. Library construction relied on 5' RACE. For sequencing, an Illumina HiSeq 2500 was employed. Starting from the raw public reads, TCRdb applied fastp trimming at Q25, assembled clones with MiXCR and retained in-frame beta chains. Each CDR3 protein appears once, grouped with its most common genes and DNA. The sample profile shows about 120,000 distinct CDR3 sequences; about 7.2% of them were found once. 2.7% of the sample is in the top ten clones. The sample here was CD4+ T cells sorted from PBMCs, taken approximately 40 days after the first yellow fever vaccination. These TCRs come from a man between 18 and 29 years old who received the YFV17D yellow fever vaccine.

This clonotype was seen many times. The chain has TRBV12-3 or TRBV12-4 and TRBJ1-1; 7 nucleotides line up with TRBD1. Trimming removed 6 bases from V and 2 bases from J; junction bases left unmatched: 6. CDR3 length equals 14 residues. The DNA for the CDR3 is TGTGCCAGCAGCATGACAGGGAAAAACACTGAAGCTTTCTTT. It codes for CASSMTGKNTEAFF.

This clonotype was counted many times. The chain links TRBV7-2 to TRBJ2-7; either TRBD1 or TRBD2 may fit D (6 bases each). The germline CDR1 and CDR2 sequences are SGHTA and FQGNSA. With 1 base removed from V and 5 bases from J, the gap between germline ends came to 15 bases. CDR3 length equals 15 residues. CDR3 DNA: TGTGCCAGCAGCTTAGTTGGGGGGCTATTCGACGAGCAGTACTTC. This codes for CASSLVGGLFDEQYF.

This clonotype was recorded many times. This chain uses TRBV14 with TRBJ2-7; a weak D match, TRBD1 (6 bases). CDR3 length equals 14 residues. Germline-derived CDR1 and CDR2 are SGHDN and FVKESK. Trimming took 0 bases from V and 7 from J, leaving 13 bases between them. This CDR3 is CASSQEDRWGEQYF. The CDR3 nucleotides read TGTGCCAGCAGCCAAGAGGACAGATGGGGGGAGCAGTACTTC.

This clonotype came up many times. J is TRBJ2-5 and V is TRBV20-1; a weak D match, TRBD1 (6 bases). The CDR3 runs 12 residues. Germline V gene data show CDR1 as DFQATT and CDR2 as SNEGSKA (reference sequence). With 6 bases removed from V and 3 bases from J, the gap between germline ends came to 11 bases. The CDR3 protein is CSALNREETQYF. The CDR3 nucleotides are TGCAGTGCCCTCAACAGGGAAGAGACCCAGTACTTC.

This clonotype was counted at least ten times. The gene calls are TRBV4-2 and TRBJ1-5; no clear D gene. V shed 1 base and J shed 2 bases, with 12 bases lying between them. The CDR3 sequence is 16 residues long. Germline V gene lookup returns CDR1 LGHNA and CDR2 YNFKEQ. The CDR3 is CASSQGGQDGNQPQHF. For the CDR3, the DNA is TGTGCCAGCAGCCAAGGAGGGCAGGACGGCAATCAGCCCCAGCATTTT.

In its sample, this clonotype was seen many times. The CDR3 DNA follows: TGTGCCAGCAGCTCTATGGGGACCCAGTACTTC. Protein: CASSSMGTQYF. The chain combines TRBV28 with TRBJ2-5; D uncertain. The length of the CDR3 is 11 residues. CDR1 and CDR2 (germline): MDHEN, SYDVKM. V shed 6 bases and J shed 7 bases, with 9 bases lying between them.

This clonotype was seen ten or more times. V and J are TRBV3-1 and TRBJ2-7, with D unresolved. Per the germline V gene, CDR1 is LGHDT and CDR2 is YNNKEL (reference sequence). V shed 4 bases and J shed 0 bases, with 10 bases lying between them. The CDR3 covers 14 residues. The CDR3 DNA sequence: TGTGCCAGCAGCCCGTTGGGTGACTCCTACGAGCAGTACTTC. Its protein is CASSPLGDSYEQYF.

There are many counts of this clonotype. The chain uses TRBV7-2 and TRBJ1-2; 7 bases are a match to TRBD1. V lost 4 bases to trimming and J lost 8 bases; unmatched junction nucleotides: 7. Germline values: CDR1 SGHTA, CDR2 FQGNSA. The CDR3 is 13 amino acids. The CDR3 is CASSSANRGGYTF. CDR3 in DNA: TGTGCCAGCAGCTCCGCAAACAGGGGCGGCTACACCTTC.

The V call is TRBV7-2, the J call TRBJ2-7; the D gene is possibly TRBD2 (7 bases). Germline loops: CDR1 SGHTA, CDR2 FQGNSA. The CDR3 length is 13 residues. V was trimmed by 5 bases and J by 3 bases, leaving 11 bases between them. Here the CDR3 DNA reads TGTGCCAGCAGCCTAGGGGGGGGCTACGAGCAGTACTTC. Residues: CASSLGGGYEQYF.

This clonotype was seen many times. The chain employs TRBV9 and TRBJ2-5; D possibly matches TRBD1 or TRBD2 (7 bases each). Trimming left V 4 bases short and J 1 base short, with 14 bases between. From germline, CDR1 is SGDLS and CDR2 YYNGEE. CDR3 length: 15 amino acids. CDR3 DNA sequence: TGTGCCAGCAGCCCGCCCAGGGGGGGCCAAGAGACCCAGTACTTC. It is translated as CASSPPRGGQETQYF.

This clonotype was counted at least ten times. The rearrangement joins TRBV7-3 to TRBJ2-2, with D tentatively TRBD2 (7 bases). With 0 bases removed from V and 5 bases from J, the gap between germline ends came to 16 bases. The CDR3 contains 17 residues. Per the germline V gene, CDR1 is SGHTA and CDR2 is FQGTGA. CDR3 in DNA: TGTGCCAGCAGCTTAACGAGTAGGACAGCGGGGACCGGGGAGCTGTTTTTT. This sequence encodes CASSLTSRTAGTGELFF.

This clonotype was counted ten times or more. J is TRBJ1-4 and V is TRBV11-2; no reliable D call. V dropped 5 bases and J dropped 7 bases, with 8 bases sitting between them. There are 12 residues in the CDR3. CDR1 SGHAT and CDR2 FQNNGV come from the germline V gene. CDR3 loop: CASSHPGEKLFF. CDR3 in DNA: TGTGCCAGCAGCCATCCTGGTGAAAAACTGTTTTTT.

The table lists this clonotype with many counts. V gene TRBV5-6 combines with J gene TRBJ2-7, with a tentative D call TRBD2 (5 bases). This CDR3 has 14 residues. From germline, CDR1 is SGHDT and CDR2 YYEEEE. V lost 1 base to trimming and J lost 2 bases, with 10 bases between them. For the CDR3, the DNA is TGTGCCAGCAGCTTGAGAGGGATCGCCTACGAGCAGTACTTC. Its protein product is CASSLRGIAYEQYF.

This clonotype appeared many times. The chain joins TRBV12-5 to TRBJ1-2; 7 bases are shared with TRBD1. This CDR3 contains 16 residues. Germline V gene sequence: CDR1 LGHNT, CDR2 FRNRAP. The V segment lost 4 bases and the J segment 4 bases; nucleotides outside the gene matches: 12. As DNA, the CDR3 is TGTGCTAGTGGTTACTGCGGCACAGGGGACTGCTATGGCTACACCTTC. Protein: CASGYCGTGDCYGYTF.

This clonotype appeared many times. The chain has TRBV28 and TRBJ2-3; 9 nucleotides match TRBD2. The CDR3 covers 17 residues. V gave up 3 bases and J gave up 5 bases; unmatched junction bases: 12. Germline CDR1 MDHEN, CDR2 SYDVKM. In DNA, the CDR3 is TGTGCCAGCAGTTTTTCCTTGGGCGGGGGGGCTGGAGATACGCAGTATTTT. This codes for CASSFSLGGGAGDTQYF.

There are many counts of this clonotype. The chain links TRBV7-2 to TRBJ2-3; TRBD2 is a possible D gene (5 bases). CDR3 length equals 15 residues. Trimming stripped 7 bases from V and 1 base from J, with 15 bases between. Germline lookup yields CDR1 SGHTA and CDR2 FQGNSA. The CDR3 sequence: CASKLTSAGTDTQYF. DNA of the CDR3: TGTGCCAGCAAGCTCACGTCAGCGGGCACAGATACGCAGTATTTT.

The gene calls are TRBV7-2 and TRBJ2-2; D unclear. CDR1 and CDR2 from the germline V gene are SGHTA and FQGNSA. V gave up 6 bases and J gave up 0 bases, with 8 bases separating them. This CDR3 spans 14 amino acids. CDR3 nucleotide sequence: TGTGCCAGCAGGGTCCTAACGAACACCGGGGAGCTGTTTTTT. Translating it yields CASRVLTNTGELFF.

Note on this clonotype: A much larger clone sits a single nucleotide away, making a read error possible. This chain uses TRBV20-1 with TRBJ2-1, with D maybe TRBD2 (5 bases). The CDR3 is made up of 14 amino acids. Germline V gene lookup returns CDR1 DFQATT and CDR2 SNEGSKA (reference sequence). In DNA, the CDR3 is TGCAGTGCTTTAAGCGGAGGCTCCCACAATGAGCAGTTCTTC. This sequence encodes CSALSGGSHNEQFF.

With respect to this clonotype: A much bigger clone sits one base away, suggesting this may be a read error. The CDR3 protein is CASSLSGTSNEQFF. DNA for the CDR3: TGTGCCAGCAGCTTGTCCGGGACTAGCAATGAGCAGTTCTTC. The chain employs TRBV7-9 and TRBJ2-1; 8 nucleotides agree with TRBD2. Germline V gene data show CDR1 as SEHNR and CDR2 as FQNEAQ (reference sequence). The CDR3 sequence is 14 residues long. Unmatched junction bases numbered 4, after V lost 3 bases and J lost 6 bases.

This clonotype appeared many times. J is TRBJ2-6 and V is TRBV11-2, with a tentative D call TRBD1 (5 bases). CDR1 and CDR2 from the germline V gene are SGHAT and FQNNGV. The CDR3 is 15 amino acids. V lost 4 bases and J 4 bases, leaving 11 bases between the germline ends. The CDR3 nucleotides are TGTGCCAGCAGCTCCCAGGGTAGCGGGGCCAACGTCCTGACTTTC. Translating it yields CASSSQGSGANVLTF.

The table lists this clonotype with many counts. The chain joins TRBV4-2 to TRBJ1-6; D is perhaps TRBD1 (5 bases). The CDR3 loop spans 16 amino acids. Trimming cost V 0 bases and J 5 bases, with 11 bases left between them. CDR1 LGHNA and CDR2 YNFKEQ come from the germline V gene. DNA of the CDR3: TGTGCCAGCAGCCAAGACCGACAGAAGAATAATTCACCCCTCCACTTT. It codes for CASSQDRQKNNSPLHF.

This clonotype was seen at least ten times. V gene TRBV7-2 combines with J gene TRBJ1-5; D may be TRBD1 (5 bases). The V gene lost 1 base and the J gene lost 7 bases, with 17 bases spanning the gap. CDR3 size: 16 residues. The germline V gene has CDR1 SGHTA and CDR2 FQGNSA. The CDR3 spells CASSLEVGRARQPQHF. CDR3 sequence (DNA): TGTGCCAGCAGCTTAGAAGTAGGCAGGGCACGGCAGCCCCAGCATTTT.

This chain joins TRBV5-1 and TRBJ1-4; D might be TRBD1 (6 bases). This CDR3 region has 16 residues. Per the germline V gene, CDR1 is SGHRS and CDR2 is YFSETQ. V lost 0 bases and J 4 bases, leaving 13 bases between the germline ends. CDR3 sequence reads: CASSLGIGQINEKLFF. CDR3 DNA: TGCGCCAGCAGCTTGGGGATAGGACAGATTAATGAAAAACTGTTTTTT.